The 9 T cell receptor beta chains below were found in one sample sequenced in a study of T-cell reconstitution after alpha-beta-depleted transplantation in children. It was with unique molecular identifiers that the TCRbeta library was prepared. TCRdb ran MiXCR on the PCR reads and lists one entry per CDR3 protein. The sample has approximately 97,000 distinct CDR3 sequences, 4.5% to 7.5% seen once; the top ten hold around 5.6%. Here the sequenced sample was PBMCs, mostly from graft donor cells, taken 60 days after TCRalphabeta/CD19-depleted stem cell transplant. These receptors all come from a female patient between 2 and 15 years old who had a stem cell transplant for Fanconi anemia, so the T cells may come from the graft donor.

Regarding this clonotype: One base away lies a much larger clone, so this may be a sequencing read error. This CDR3 fails to terminate in the conserved phenylalanine or tryptophan, so it likely reflects a read error. This chain uses TRBV20-1 with TRBJ1-1; TRBD1 might be the D (6 bases). The CDR3 is made up of 11 amino acids. Germline CDR1 is DFQATT and CDR2 is SNEGSKA (reference sequence). V was cut by 3 bases and J by 7 bases, with 9 bases left in between. The CDR3 here is CSAREDSEAFC. The CDR3 DNA follows: TGCAGTGCTAGGGAGGACAGTGAAGCTTTCTGT.

The chain carries TRBV6-5 and TRBJ1-3, with D perhaps TRBD1 (6 bases). Germline V gives CDR1 MNHEY, CDR2 SVGAGI. V shed 1 base and J shed 0 bases, with 13 bases lying between them. The CDR3 has 17 residues. CDR3 region: CASSYWADRLSGNTIYF. CDR3 nucleotides: TGTGCCAGCAGTTACTGGGCAGACAGGCTCTCTGGAAACACCATATATTTT.

This clonotype was detected ten times or more. The J gene is TRBJ1-1, the V gene TRBV28, with a tentative D call TRBD1 (6 bases). The CDR3 has 14 residues. Between the trimmed V and J ends, which lost 5 bases and 5 bases, there was a span of 15 bases. Germline CDR1 MDHEN, CDR2 SYDVKM. CDR3 protein: CASSPSHRVTEAFF. For the CDR3, the DNA is TGTGCCAGCAGTCCGAGTCACAGGGTGACTGAAGCTTTCTTT.

This clonotype has just a few counts. The chain has TRBV5-1 and TRBJ2-4; 10 bases align to TRBD1. The CDR3 covers 20 residues. The germline CDR1 and CDR2 sequences are SGHRS and YFSETQ. Trimming removed 2 bases from V and 0 bases from J; junction bases left unmatched: 14. The CDR3 spells CASSFDRGRTGPLAKNIQYF. In DNA form, the CDR3 reads TGCGCCAGCAGCTTCGACAGGGGGCGGACGGGACCTCTAGCCAAAAACATTCAGTACTTC.

Worth noting for this clonotype: A much larger clonotype is one base distant, so this may be a read error. The chain carries TRBV5-1 and TRBJ1-4; tentatively, D is TRBD1 (5 bases). Germline V gene data show CDR1 as SGHRS and CDR2 as YFSETQ. This CDR3 comprises 15 residues. This CDR3 reads CARSLVAGLNEKLFF. The CDR3 bases are TGCGCCCGCAGCTTGGTGGCGGGGCTGAATGAAAAACTGTTTTTT.

The rearrangement uses TRBV30 and TRBJ1-2; 8 bases are a match to TRBD1. Germline V gene data show CDR1 as GTSNPN and CDR2 as SVGIG (reference sequence). The CDR3 totals 13 residues. Trimming took 4 bases from V and 2 from J; bases not matched to a gene: 3. The CDR3, as DNA: TGTGCCTGGAAGCGGGACAGGAACTATGGCTACACCTTC. Translation gives CAWKRDRNYGYTF.

This clonotype was recorded at least ten times. This chain uses TRBV4-2 with TRBJ2-5; D not resolved. Germline V lookup: CDR1 LGHNA, CDR2 YNFKEQ. The CDR3 is 14 amino acids. The ends were cut back, 1 base at V and 1 base at J, with 7 bases in the middle. CDR3 in DNA: TGTGCCAGCAGCCAAGGAGACTCCCAAGAGACCCAGTACTTC. As protein: CASSQGDSQETQYF.

This clonotype was observed a few times. The rearrangement links TRBV20-1 to TRBJ2-5, with 11 nucleotides matching TRBD2. This CDR3 comprises 15 residues. With V trimmed by 5 bases and J by 7 bases, 12 bases remained unmatched. Germline CDR1 is DFQATT and CDR2 is SNEGSKA (reference sequence). Here the CDR3 DNA reads TGCAGTGCTCCCCCCTTAGCGGGAGGGCCACGGACCCAGTACTTC. Its protein is CSAPPLAGGPRTQYF.

J is TRBJ2-5 and V is TRBV5-6; 10 bases are shared with TRBD1. This CDR3 region has 15 residues. V shed 3 bases, J shed 3 bases, and the junction held 5 bases outside the gene matches. Germline lookup yields CDR1 SGHDT and CDR2 YYEEEE. The CDR3 reads CASSSLGTGEETQYF. DNA for the CDR3: TGTGCCAGCAGCTCGCTCGGGACAGGGGAAGAGACCCAGTACTTC.